This T cell receptor (beta chain) was found in a study of PD-1 blockade in mismatch repair-deficient tumors. Across the study: Patients had approximately 13 mismatch repair-deficient cancer types, all previously treated and progressing. Study findings and constraints: Tumor-resident clones, often undetectable pretreatment in blood, expanded then contracted after pembrolizumab.

Regarding this clone: Its specificity is unknown.

Here immunoSEQ multiplex PCR was the method, and the copy in TCRdb shows in-frame clones only, minus some. Of about 66,000 clones listed, 78% are singletons. Germline trimming cut 5 bases from V and 0 bases from J; bases unmatched to any gene: 1. The CDR3 covers 14 residues. From germline, CDR1 is SGHTA and CDR2 FQGTGA. All patients were mismatch repair deficient, assessed by either PCR or immunohistochemistry. V gene TRBV7-3 combines with J gene TRBJ2-7; 10 nucleotides agree with TRBD2. The sample here was peripheral blood, taken 2 weeks after starting pembrolizumab. The clonotype was recovered from an adult with mismatch repair-deficient cancer. The CDR3 coding sequence is TGTGCCAGCAGCAGGACTAGCGGCTCCTACGAGCAGTACTTC. This encodes CASSRTSGSYEQYF.